This T cell receptor (beta chain) was identified in a study of memory CD4+ T cells and cytomegalovirus serostatus. Overall study context: Donors were healthy Belgian adults, several CMV seropositive and 24 seronegative. Points from the study as a whole: CD4+ memory repertoires contained 67 of 164 reported CMV TCRbeta sequences. The CMV-associated TCR signature appears largely within the CD4+ memory repertoire.

Only in-frame clones appear in the TCRdb table, and some are missing; sequencing was by immunoSEQ multiplex PCR. The sample lists 40,000 to 55,000 clones, around 82% occurring once. Only a few counts were recorded for this clone. Its antigen is not identified. Single viable CD3+CD4+CD8-CD45RO+ cells were sorted as the memory CD4+ T cells. CD4+ T cells were isolated by positive magnetic selection. The receptor was derived from an adult in good health and CMV-seronegative. The sample was memory CD4+ T cells from blood.

For the CDR3, the DNA is TGCGCCAGCAGCTCACTCGAGCCCATCGGGGCGCAGTATTTT. Protein product: CASSSLEPIGAQYF. V is TRBV5-1 and J is TRBJ2-3; D possibly corresponds to TRBD2 (5 bases). V lost 3 bases, J lost 10 bases, and 18 bases lay in between. The CDR3 covers 14 residues. CDR1 is SGHRS and CDR2 is YFSETQ in the germline V gene.